Sequencing of this T cell receptor beta chain was carried out in a study of shared clonotypes between healthy human individuals. Study-level points and caveats: Memory subsets generally showed smaller estimated richness than naive subsets did. Large sequencing depth failed to make sorted-subset sequencing complete, rarefaction showed.

As defined, naive CD8 cells were CD45RO-negative and positively selected for CCR7, with terminally differentiated effector memory CD45RA+ cells excluded. Using immunoSEQ multiplex PCR, the repertoire was profiled, and TCRdb retains in-frame clones only, with some absent. The repertoire holds roughly 2.1 million clones, with approximately 94% as singletons. The CDR3 covers 15 residues. Germline-derived CDR1 and CDR2 are SGHRS and YFSETQ. The trim removed 1 base at V and 5 bases at J, leaving 5 bases unmatched. Comment on this clone: Its target is not known.

Source material: naive CD8+ T cells from PBMCs. The TCR comes from a young man in good health. Some clones in this sample may be carry-over from other donors' samples. V and J are TRBV5-1 and TRBJ1-1, with TRBD1 matching over 10 bases. The CDR3 spells CASSLRGTGDTEAFF. CDR3 DNA: TGCGCCAGCAGCTTGAGGGGGACAGGGGATACTGAAGCTTTCTTT.